This T cell receptor (beta chain) was sequenced in a study of read filtering for tumor transcriptome and immune sequencing (TCRdb year 2020). Background on the whole study: The cohort had under 20 male and approximately 15 female patients with a mean age of roughly 70 years, ranging from 47 to 80. Using the same bone marrow samples, the study compared TCR repertoires obtained by targeted immune repertoire sequencing with those obtained by bulk whole-transcriptome sequencing. After DNase treatment, whole-transcriptome libraries were prepared with the TruSeq RNA Access Library Prep Kit. TCR-region mapped reads per sample ranged from about 4 to 11 million with IR-seq versus only roughly 75 to 1273 with RNA-seq. As a main aim, a read-filtering strategy for immune repertoire data was addressed, with the specific question being whether clonotypes supported by a single read should be removed. By revised international staging, 8 or 9 patients were R-ISS I, some 17 were R-ISS II and about seven were R-ISS III. Broader findings and caveats from the paper: Rather than purified T cells, the sorted CD138-negative fraction was a mixed bone marrow immune population. Single-read clonotypes made up roughly four fifths of clonotypes but about 3.6% of total reads in IR-seq, and less than 75% of clonotypes and approximately 42% of reads in RNA-seq. When single-read clonotypes were removed, the proportions of shared clonotypes in IR-seq and RNA-seq correlated more strongly. IR-seq captured clonotypes at much higher depth and more reliably than RNA-seq, and smaller IR-seq throughput sufficed to identify most shared clonotypes.

Bone marrow was sampled from every patient at the time of active disease. Ficoll-Hypaque density gradient centrifugation was used to isolate bone marrow mononuclear cells. Myeloma plasma cells were removed and CD138-negative cells were collected by negative selection after labeling with CD138 magnetic microbeads on a MACS separator. The purity of the isolated cells was checked by flow cytometry with CD138 antibodies on an Attune NxT. TRIzol reagent was used to extract total RNA, which was then quantified with a NanoDrop spectrophotometer. Paired RNA-seq and IR-seq were performed on the CD138-negative bone marrow sample of each patient. This clonotype was seen ten or more times. The specificity of this receptor is unknown. It has no much larger one-base neighbor in the sample; base qualities were not kept. The germline V gene (reference sequence) specifies LGHDT as CDR1 and YNNKEL as CDR2. The CDR3 numbers 11 residues from cysteine through phenylalanine. Only the CDR3 part of the read is kept: 33 bases, read in frame from the first base. Trimming removed 1 base from V and 6 bases from J, leaving 0 bases between the germline ends.

TCR libraries were built from roughly 370 ng RNA with the Immunoverse kit, using molecular barcoded adaptors covering alpha/delta and beta/gamma chains. TCR library preparation was performed with the same RNA that was used for transcriptome sequencing. Sequencing of TCR libraries was carried out on an Illumina HiSeq 4000 with 2 x 150 cycles. Processing in the source paper ran as follows. With MiXCR, TCR reads were aligned to human V, D, J and C references and assembled into CDR3 clonotypes, with quality filtering and error correction included. The tcR package in R was used to analyze clonotype counts and gene usage diversity. For inspection of raw mapping reads, RNA-seq reads were mapped by STAR aligner version 2.5.3a onto GRCh37 of the human genome. To test how sequencing depth affected the clonotypes detected, IR-seq fastq files were randomly downsampled with Seqtk 1.3. TCRdb reworked the public reads: Q25 trimming with fastp, MiXCR clone assembly, productive beta chains retained. For every CDR3 protein sequence, its rows merge into one entry that carries the most common genes and DNA. It is TCRdb's table, rather than the study itself, that gives the V and J calls and clone size. This sample lists approximately 61,000 distinct CDR3 sequences; about a fifth were detected once. The top ten clonotypes cover about 14% of the sample.

Recombination connected TRBV3-1 to TRBJ2-2, with the D gene not clear enough to name. The sample comprised a population of CD138-negative cells sorted from bone marrow. The intended sense of this specimen's cell subset or site label: bone marrow mononuclear cells depleted of CD138+ plasma/myeloma cells by negative magnetic selection. This TCR was sampled from a donor aged 40 or older with multiple myeloma. The DNA sequence is given as TGTGCCAGCAGCCAAGCCGGGGAGCTGTTTTTT. Translated, this is CASSQAGELFF.